Below are 29 T cell receptor beta chains sequenced from a single sample in a study of CD8 T cells in Susac syndrome. Random-hexamer reverse transcription was applied to roughly 0.5 to 1 ug RNA. MiXCR was run by TCRdb on the immunoSEQ multiplex PCR reads, yielding one entry per CDR3 protein. The sample has some 190,000 distinct CDR3 sequences; approximately 95% are singletons. Source material: CD4+ T cells from PBMCs. Receptors were obtained from a human donor in good health.

This chain links TRBV15 with TRBJ2-1; a possible D gene is TRBD1 (7 bases). The CDR3 runs 14 residues. Germline V CDR1 and CDR2: LNHNV, YYDKDF (reference sequence). The V gene lost 4 bases and the J gene lost 5 bases, with 12 bases spanning the gap. The CDR3 coding sequence is TGTGCCACCAGCAAGGACAGGAGGGACAATGAGCAGTTCTTC. Encoded protein: CATSKDRRDNEQFF.

This clonotype was seen only once. V usage is TRBV28 and J usage is TRBJ2-2, with unresolved D. Trimming left V 5 bases short and J 6 bases short, with 10 bases between. This CDR3 has 13 residues. In germline, CDR1 is MDHEN, CDR2 SYDVKM. This chain's CDR3 is CASSTRSPGELFF. The DNA of the CDR3 is TGTGCCAGCAGTACCAGGTCCCCCGGGGAGCTGTTTTTT.

This clonotype is a singleton in its sample. This chain links TRBV7-6 with TRBJ2-1; 7 bases are shared with TRBD2. After removal of 0 bases from V and 9 bases from J, the junction contained 5 bases not matched to a gene. The CDR3 consists of 14 residues. Germline CDR1 and CDR2: SGHVS and FNYEAQ. The DNA for the CDR3 is TGTGCCAGCAGCTTAGCTGGACTAGGCGGTGAGCAGTTCTTC. Its translation is CASSLAGLGGEQFF.

This clonotype showed up just once. The chain couples TRBV29-1 to TRBJ2-1; D gene unclear. Trimming pared 3 bases from V and 1 base from J, leaving 16 bases between. Germline V gene sequence: CDR1 SQVTM, CDR2 ANQGSEA. The CDR3 covers 16 residues. The CDR3 nucleotides are TGCAGCGTTGATTCGCCGCGCTCGACTTCCTACAATGAGCAGTTCTTC. Protein: CSVDSPRSTSYNEQFF.

The V call is TRBV30, the J call TRBJ1-3, with unresolved D. The CDR3 sequence is 13 residues long. Germline CDR1 GTSNPN, CDR2 SVGIG (reference sequence). The germline V and J ends were trimmed by 3 bases and 1 base, with 7 bases remaining between them. CDR3 DNA sequence: TGTGCCTGGAGCTCGCAATCTGGAAACACCATATATTTT. Translated: CAWSSQSGNTIYF.

The chain carries TRBV29-1 and TRBJ1-1; D call uncertain. The CDR3 sequence is 12 residues long. V dropped 6 bases and J dropped 1 base, with 9 bases sitting between them. Germline lookup yields CDR1 SQVTM and CDR2 ANQGSEA. In DNA, the CDR3 is TGCAGCGTAGTCCAGCGGAACACTGAAGCTTTCTTT. Translating it yields CSVVQRNTEAFF.

The rearrangement links TRBV18 to TRBJ1-2; D not resolved. Germline CDR1 reads KGHSH; CDR2 reads LQKENI. The CDR3 is made up of 12 amino acids. Trimming stripped 2 bases from V and 5 bases from J, with 6 bases between. CDR3 region: CASSPLEYGYTF. The CDR3 DNA is TGTGCCAGCTCACCATTAGAGTATGGCTACACCTTC.

The V call is TRBV30, the J call TRBJ1-1, with 7 bases fitting TRBD1. The junction had 5 bases not matched to a gene; V was cut back by 1 base and J by 6 bases. The CDR3 has 13 residues. Germline V gives CDR1 GTSNPN, CDR2 SVGIG (reference sequence). The CDR3 nucleotides read TGTGCCTGGAGTGAACAGGGGACCTCTGAAGCTTTCTTT. Translation gives CAWSEQGTSEAFF.

This chain joins TRBV29-1 and TRBJ2-3; D unclear. The CDR3 has 11 residues. Germline loops: CDR1 SQVTM, CDR2 ANQGSEA. Trimming shortened V by 6 bases and J by 4 bases, and 8 bases separated the two germline ends. The CDR3 sequence: CSVELADTQYF. CDR3 DNA: TGCAGCGTGGAACTGGCAGATACGCAGTATTTT.

The chain recombines TRBV20-1 with TRBJ1-4; D unclear. This CDR3 has 14 amino acids. Germline V gene lookup returns CDR1 DFQATT and CDR2 SNEGSKA (reference sequence). V lost 0 bases to trimming and J lost 8 bases, with 13 bases between them. The CDR3 protein is CSARDGGFEEKLFF. CDR3 in DNA: TGCAGTGCTAGAGATGGAGGGTTTGAAGAAAAACTGTTTTTT.

This chain joins TRBV30 and TRBJ2-2; D uncertain. V shed 2 bases and J shed 7 bases, with 5 bases lying between them. This CDR3 region has 11 residues. From germline, CDR1 is GTSNPN and CDR2 SVGIG (reference sequence). DNA of the CDR3: TGTGCCTGGAGTATTTACGGGGAGCTGTTTTTT. It specifies CAWSIYGELFF.

The chain joins TRBV2 to TRBJ2-3, with D possibly being TRBD1 or TRBD2 (5 bases each). The CDR3 is 15 residues long. The V and J ends lost 4 bases and 3 bases respectively, with 14 bases between them. Germline-derived CDR1 and CDR2 are SNHLY and FYNNEI. The CDR3 is CASSVLGVWTDTQYF. CDR3 DNA sequence: TGTGCCAGCAGTGTTCTGGGGGTTTGGACAGATACGCAGTATTTT.

The V and J genes are TRBV5-1 and TRBJ2-1, with TRBD1 matching over 8 bases. There are 14 residues in the CDR3. Trimming at V came to 3 bases and at J to 5 bases, leaving 4 bases not matched to a gene. The germline gives CDR1 SGHRS, CDR2 YFSETQ. The CDR3 nucleotides read TGCGCCAGCAGCTACAAGGACAGGGACAATGAGCAGTTCTTC. It is translated as CASSYKDRDNEQFF.

The chain carries TRBV15 and TRBJ2-5; D gene uncertain. This CDR3 is 15 amino acids long. CDR1 LNHNV and CDR2 YYDKDF come from the germline V gene (reference sequence). With 3 bases removed from V and 7 bases from J, the gap between germline ends came to 18 bases. The CDR3, as DNA: TGTGCCACCAGCAGGGGCCCTGGACCGGGCCGGACCCAGTACTTC. Its translation: CATSRGPGPGRTQYF. The variable domain in full, with the rest retrieved from reference TRBV15 and TRBJ2-5, is DAMVIQNPRYQVTQFGKPVTLSCSQTLNHNVMYWYQQKSSQAPKLLFHYYDKDFNNEADTPDNFQSRRPNTSFCFLDIRSPGLGDTAMYLCATSRGPGPGRTQYFGPGTRLLVL.

This chain uses TRBV20-1 with TRBJ2-1; D tentatively reads TRBD1 or TRBD2 (5 bases each). V lost 3 bases and J 12 bases, leaving 15 bases between the germline ends. The CDR3 loop spans 12 amino acids. CDR1 is DFQATT, CDR2 SNEGSKA, per germline (reference sequence). The CDR3 sequence is CSASTGRPGQFF. The CDR3 DNA reads as TGCAGTGCTAGCACGGGACGACCGGGGCAGTTCTTC.

The DNA for the CDR3 is TGCGCCAGCAGCCAAGTTTCGACGGTGAACAGGGAAGCTTTCTTT. It specifies CASSQVSTVNREAFF. The J gene is TRBJ1-1, the V gene TRBV4-1; possible D gene TRBD1, 5 bases. The CDR3 spans 15 residues. V was shortened by 1 base and J by 8 bases, with 17 bases between the two germline ends. Germline CDR1 MGHRA, CDR2 YSYEKL.

The chain links TRBV20-1 to TRBJ2-5; weak D call: TRBD1 (6 bases). The CDR3 extends over 17 amino acids. Deletions cut 0 bases from V and 1 base from J, with 18 bases between. Germline V CDR1 and CDR2: DFQATT, SNEGSKA (reference sequence). CDR3 residues: CSARDWDTSPIQETQYF. The CDR3 nucleotides read TGCAGTGCTAGAGATTGGGACACATCCCCGATCCAAGAGACCCAGTACTTC.

This clonotype was seen once. The gene calls are TRBV7-9 and TRBJ1-1; D remains ambiguous. The V end lost 8 bases, the J end lost 0 bases, and 7 bases lay between the germline ends. This CDR3 region has 12 residues. CDR1 and CDR2 from the germline V gene are SEHNR and FQNEAQ (reference sequence). The CDR3 sequence: CASHRMNTEAFF. The CDR3 DNA reads TGTGCCAGCCACCGGATGAACACTGAAGCTTTCTTT.

The CDR3 reads CASSLGTSGPYEQYF. In nucleotides, the CDR3 is TGTGCCAGCAGCTTAGGGACTAGCGGCCCCTACGAGCAGTACTTC. The J gene is TRBJ2-7, the V gene TRBV7-6, with 10 positions matching TRBD2. Germline-derived CDR1 and CDR2 are SGHVS and FNYEAQ. The CDR3 runs 15 residues. With V trimmed by 1 base and J by 2 bases, 2 bases remained unmatched.

The V call is TRBV3-1, the J call TRBJ2-1, with D perhaps matching TRBD1 (7 bases). Trimming removed 2 bases from V and 7 bases from J, with 12 bases in between. This CDR3 is built from 14 residues. Germline V CDR1 and CDR2: LGHDT, YNNKEL (reference sequence). In nucleotides, the CDR3 is TGTGCCAGCAGCCAACCCAGGGGGAGGAATGAGCAGTTCTTC. Its translation: CASSQPRGRNEQFF.

DNA of the CDR3: TGCGCCAGCAGCCAAGAACCGGGGGGCCGGTCAAGGGGGCAGTACTTC. This gives the protein CASSQEPGGRSRGQYF. This chain uses TRBV4-1 with TRBJ2-7, with TRBD2 as a possible D gene (7 bases). The CDR3 runs 16 residues. Germline CDR1 and CDR2: MGHRA and YSYEKL. V lost 0 bases to trimming and J lost 9 bases, with 21 bases between them.

CDR3 DNA sequence: TGTGCCAGCAGTTTATATGGCAGGGGTAGAGGTGATGAGCAGTTCTTC. Encoded protein: CASSLYGRGRGDEQFF. J is TRBJ2-1 and V is TRBV27, with D tentatively TRBD1 (6 bases). Between the trimmed V and J ends, which lost 1 base and 8 bases, there was a span of 18 bases. CDR3 length: 16 amino acids. From germline, CDR1 is MNHEY and CDR2 SMNVEV (reference sequence).

This chain links TRBV12-5 with TRBJ2-1; TRBD2 aligns across 14 bases. This CDR3 has 18 residues. From germline, CDR1 is LGHNT and CDR2 FRNRAP. The ends lost 6 bases at V and 2 bases at J; junction bases unmatched: 9. The CDR3 DNA reads TGTGCTAGTGGCTACGGGACTAGCGGGAGTACCGCCTACAATGAGCAGTTCTTC. It codes for CASGYGTSGSTAYNEQFF.

This sequence joins TRBV2 and TRBJ1-5; weak D call: TRBD1 (6 bases). V was shortened by 7 bases and J by 6 bases, with 16 bases between the two germline ends. Germline V gene lookup returns CDR1 SNHLY and CDR2 FYNNEI. The CDR3 has 14 residues. CDR3 protein: CASMGGGAVQPQHF. DNA for the CDR3: TGTGCCAGCATGGGGGGCGGGGCGGTTCAGCCCCAGCATTTT.

The J gene is TRBJ1-2, the V gene TRBV29-1; D unresolved. V was trimmed by 6 bases and J by 8 bases, leaving 13 bases between them. The CDR3 sequence is 11 residues long. In germline, CDR1 is SQVTM, CDR2 ANQGSEA. The chain's CDR3 is CSVTLMGGYTF. CDR3 bases: TGCAGCGTGACCCTAATGGGGGGCTACACCTTC.

The V gene is TRBV19, the J gene TRBJ1-5; unclear D gene. The CDR3 sequence is 13 residues long. Trimming shortened V by 6 bases and J by 0 bases, and 6 bases separated the two germline ends. Germline V lookup: CDR1 LNHDA, CDR2 SQIVND (reference sequence). The DNA of the CDR3 is TGTGCCAGTAGAGATTATAGCAATCAGCCCCAGCATTTT. Its translation is CASRDYSNQPQHF.

The gene calls are TRBV3-1 and TRBJ2-7; D gene ambiguous. The CDR3 has 11 residues. V was trimmed by 3 bases and J by 6 bases, leaving 6 bases between them. Germline lookup yields CDR1 LGHDT and CDR2 YNNKEL (reference sequence). The CDR3 protein is CASSHTVEQYF. The CDR3 DNA is TGTGCCAGCAGCCATACAGTCGAGCAGTACTTC.

J is TRBJ2-7 and V is TRBV12-3 or TRBV12-4; TRBD1 is a possible D gene (7 bases). The CDR3 sequence is 14 residues long. Trimming cost V 6 bases and J 3 bases, with 15 bases left between them. The CDR3 DNA reads as TGTGCCAGCAGGTCCAGGGGGGAAGGCTACGAGCAGTACTTC. Amino acid sequence: CASRSRGEGYEQYF.

The chain joins TRBV29-1 to TRBJ2-7; TRBD1 agrees at 7 bases. Germline V CDR1 and CDR2: SQVTM, ANQGSEA. The junction had 4 bases not matched to a gene; V was cut back by 6 bases and J by 2 bases. The CDR3 spans 12 residues. This chain's CDR3 is CSVGTVTYEQYF. As DNA, the CDR3 is TGCAGCGTGGGGACAGTAACCTACGAGCAGTACTTC.